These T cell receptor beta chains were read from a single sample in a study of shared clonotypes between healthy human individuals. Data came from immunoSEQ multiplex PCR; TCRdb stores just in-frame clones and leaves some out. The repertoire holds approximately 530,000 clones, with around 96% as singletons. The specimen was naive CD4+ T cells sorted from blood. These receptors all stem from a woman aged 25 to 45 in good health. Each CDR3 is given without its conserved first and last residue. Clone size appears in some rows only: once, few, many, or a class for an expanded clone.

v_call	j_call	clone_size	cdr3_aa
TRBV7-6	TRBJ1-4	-	ASSLARRFPNEKLF
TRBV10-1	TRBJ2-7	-	ASSGTTGGEQY
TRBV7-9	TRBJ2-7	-	ASSSTDGPNYEQY
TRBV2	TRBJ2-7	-	ASSELAGGYEQY
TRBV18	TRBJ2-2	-	ASGVLITSFLGGSNTGELF
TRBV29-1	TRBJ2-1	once	SVEGIAGGDSEQF
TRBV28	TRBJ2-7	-	ASSLLPALSYEQY
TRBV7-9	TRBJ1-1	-	ASSPAGGLVTEAF
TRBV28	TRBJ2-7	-	ASSFYLRLAGGSYEQY
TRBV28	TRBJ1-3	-	ASSSQGVGNTIY
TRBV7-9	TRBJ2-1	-	ASSLGQRGEQF
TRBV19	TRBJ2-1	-	ASSNSGYNEQF
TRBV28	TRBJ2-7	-	ASTRGRNFEQY
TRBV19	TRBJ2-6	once	ASSIDQLRVGANVLT
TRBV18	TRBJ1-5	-	ASSPEAKSQPQH
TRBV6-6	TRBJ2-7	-	ASSLRTFNPYEQY
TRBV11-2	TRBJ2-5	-	ASSPIRTDQETQY
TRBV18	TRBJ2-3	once	ASSPSGDRVTDTQY
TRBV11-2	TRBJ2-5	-	ASSLHPPGTQY
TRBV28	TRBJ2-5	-	ASSLFQETQY
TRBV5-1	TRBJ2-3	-	ASSLEGAQTDTQY
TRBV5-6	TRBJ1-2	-	ASSLSLDRRGYGYT
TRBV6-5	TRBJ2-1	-	ATDPGGPQHEQF
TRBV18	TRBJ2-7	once	ASSPLQAKYEQY
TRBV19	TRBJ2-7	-	ASSSLGLQSYEQY
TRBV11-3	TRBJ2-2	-	ASSLGDRGQYGRGELF
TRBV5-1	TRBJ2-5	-	ASSLTGYLFQETQY
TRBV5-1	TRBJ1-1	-	ASRVGGNTEAF
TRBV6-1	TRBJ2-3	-	ASSDGNTQY
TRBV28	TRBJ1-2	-	ASSMGGLRGYT
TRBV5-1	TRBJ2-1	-	ASIRPIGRENEQF
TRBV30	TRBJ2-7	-	AWTPFGGEQY
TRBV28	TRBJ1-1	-	ASSFPVNTEAF
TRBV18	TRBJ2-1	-	ASSPLSGTGYEQF
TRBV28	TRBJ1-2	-	ASSFTEYGYT
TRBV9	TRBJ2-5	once	ASSAPSGAGYQETQY
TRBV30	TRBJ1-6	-	AWNSGSDNSPLH
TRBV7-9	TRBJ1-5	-	ASSTNSNQPQH
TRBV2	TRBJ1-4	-	ASSGSLNEKLF
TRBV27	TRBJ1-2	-	ASSPGTDNYGYT
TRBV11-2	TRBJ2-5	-	ASSPPGAWETQY
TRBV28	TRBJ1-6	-	ASSLGLYNSPLH
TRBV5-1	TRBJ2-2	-	ASHGTTGELF
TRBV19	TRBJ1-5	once	ASSTGADLSGQPQH
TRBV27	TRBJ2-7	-	ASSLGTHYEQY
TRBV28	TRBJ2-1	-	ASSSPGVGTSGTGEQF
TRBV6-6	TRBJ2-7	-	ASSYGGQKSSYEQY
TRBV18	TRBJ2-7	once	ASSLGAASSYEQY
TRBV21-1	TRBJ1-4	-	ASRGSLATRHNEKLF
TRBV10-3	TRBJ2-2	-	AIKSANTGELF
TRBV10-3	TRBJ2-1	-	AISEGSGRGGNEQF